These 21 T cell receptor beta chains share one sample of origin, sequenced in a study of blood T cell repertoires in COVID-19. Using immunoSEQ multiplex PCR, the repertoire was profiled, and TCRdb retains in-frame clones only, with some absent. This sample has roughly 110,000 clones, with 85% to 95% found just once. The sample consisted of peripheral blood. These receptor sequences come from a woman under 40 with acute or convalescent COVID-19.

This clone was seen just once. The V and J genes are TRBV7-3 and TRBJ2-7; 7 nucleotides align to TRBD2. The CDR3 is made up of 15 amino acids. Unmatched junction bases numbered 11, after V lost 5 bases and J lost 4 bases. Germline V gives CDR1 SGHTA, CDR2 FQGTGA. The CDR3 DNA is TGTGCCAGCAGCCCCCGCGCGGGAGTTAAGTACGAGCAGTACTTC. Its protein is CASSPRAGVKYEQYF.

This clone was detected only once. The V call is TRBV7-3, the J call TRBJ1-1; D is unclear. The germline V gene has CDR1 SGHTA and CDR2 FQGTGA. The CDR3 sequence is 13 residues long. The V gene lost 0 bases and the J gene lost 3 bases, with 5 bases spanning the gap. For the CDR3, the DNA is TGTGCCAGCAGCTTAACGGCGGACACTGAAGCTTTCTTT. Amino acid sequence: CASSLTADTEAFF.

The chain links TRBV18 to TRBJ2-3; 7 nucleotides agree with TRBD1. Germline loops: CDR1 KGHSH, CDR2 LQKENI. The length of the CDR3 is 18 residues. V gave up 3 bases and J gave up 2 bases; unmatched junction bases: 14. The CDR3 here is CASSPRPTTGKITDTQYF. DNA for the CDR3: TGTGCCAGCTCACCGAGACCTACGACAGGGAAGATCACAGATACGCAGTATTTT.

This clone was recorded only once. This sequence joins TRBV5-1 and TRBJ1-1, with D possibly matching TRBD1 (6 bases). The CDR3 sequence is 15 residues long. With 0 bases removed from V and 4 bases from J, the gap between germline ends came to 13 bases. Germline loops: CDR1 SGHRS, CDR2 YFSETQ. In nucleotides, the CDR3 is TGCGCCAGCAGCTTGGTAACAGGGAGGGGCACTGAAGCTTTCTTT. Its translation is CASSLVTGRGTEAFF.

CDR3 amino acids: CAWWEGVSGELFF. The DNA for the CDR3 is TGTGCTTGGTGGGAGGGAGTCTCCGGGGAGCTGTTTTTT. This rearrangement joins TRBV6-5 to TRBJ2-2; TRBD2 matches at 7 bases. The CDR3 runs 13 residues. Germline V lookup: CDR1 MNHEY, CDR2 SVGAGI.

J is TRBJ1-2 and V is TRBV4-1; a weak D match, TRBD1 (5 bases). Trimming removed 2 bases from V and 2 bases from J, with 9 bases in between. The CDR3 is made up of 14 amino acids. Germline-derived CDR1 and CDR2 are MGHRA and YSYEKL. The CDR3 DNA is TGCGCCAGCAGCCAAATACAGGCAAACTATGGCTACACCTTC. As protein: CASSQIQANYGYTF.

V and J are TRBV7-9 and TRBJ2-7; 14 bases agree with TRBD2. V lost 5 bases and J lost 0; bases outside the gene matches: 9. CDR1 and CDR2 from the germline V gene are SEHNR and FQNEAQ (reference sequence). CDR3 size: 18 residues. CDR3 loop: CASSTDRLAGGRSYEQYF. The CDR3 nucleotides are TGTGCCAGCAGCACCGATAGACTAGCGGGAGGGCGCTCCTACGAGCAGTACTTC.

This clone was counted only a few times. The chain employs TRBV6-2 or TRBV6-3 and TRBJ1-1, with 7 bases fitting TRBD1. Per the germline V gene, CDR1 is MNHEY and CDR2 is SVGEGT. This CDR3 contains 13 residues. V was clipped by 4 bases and J by 4 bases; unmatched bases: 3. As DNA, the CDR3 is TGTGCCAGCAGTTCACAGGGGAGCACTGAAGCTTTCTTT. It encodes CASSSQGSTEAFF.

The V call is TRBV19, the J call TRBJ1-5, with D possibly being TRBD1 (6 bases). V dropped 7 bases and J dropped 10 bases, with 14 bases sitting between them. The CDR3 sequence is 12 residues long. Germline CDR1 reads LNHDA; CDR2 reads SQIVND (reference sequence). The CDR3 reads CASKGEQGPQHF. The DNA for the CDR3 is TGTGCCAGTAAGGGCGAACAGGGACCCCAGCATTTT.

This clone has a single count. The chain joins TRBV3-1 (or the pseudogene TRBV3-2) to TRBJ2-7, with unresolved D. V shed 1 base and J shed 5 bases, with 6 bases lying between them. There are 12 residues in the CDR3. Germline CDR1 reads LGHDT; CDR2 reads YNNKEL (reference sequence). CDR3: CASSQVENEQYF. The CDR3 nucleotides are TGTGCCAGCAGCCAAGTAGAGAACGAGCAGTACTTC.

The chain links TRBV9 to TRBJ2-5; weak D call: TRBD2 (6 bases). CDR3 length: 16 amino acids. Germline loops: CDR1 SGDLS, CDR2 YYNGEE. V was trimmed by 3 bases and J by 2 bases, leaving 17 bases between them. The CDR3 spells CASSAGRTIPQETQYF. The CDR3, as DNA: TGTGCCAGCAGCGCGGGTCGGACTATCCCGCAAGAGACCCAGTACTTC.

This clone occurred a few times. CDR3 in amino acids: CASSLPAYEQYF. In DNA, the CDR3 is TGTGCCAGCAGCCTTCCGGCCTACGAGCAGTACTTC. The J gene is TRBJ2-7, the V gene TRBV6-2 or TRBV6-3; D remains unclear. Per the germline V gene, CDR1 is MNHEY and CDR2 is SVGEGT. The CDR3 totals 12 residues. V was clipped by 6 bases and J by 2 bases, with 8 bases between them.

The chain links TRBV2 to TRBJ2-1; D is perhaps TRBD2 (6 bases). V was shortened by 4 bases and J by 8 bases, with 15 bases between the two germline ends. The germline gives CDR1 SNHLY, CDR2 FYNNEI. This CDR3 is 14 amino acids long. CDR3 nucleotide sequence: TGTGCCAGCAGTGCGCCGGGAGCTTTTGATGAGCAGTTCTTC. Translating gives CASSAPGAFDEQFF.

The V gene is TRBV6-6, the J gene TRBJ1-1; D may be TRBD1 (5 bases). Germline V CDR1 and CDR2: MNHNY, SVGAGI (reference sequence). There are 13 residues in the CDR3. Trimming pared 6 bases from V and 5 bases from J, leaving 13 bases between. Here the CDR3 reads CASSPGGATEAFF. The DNA of the CDR3 is TGTGCCAGCAGCCCAGGAGGGGCGACTGAAGCTTTCTTT.

The chain couples TRBV24-1 to TRBJ1-4, with 10 bases that match TRBD1. The CDR3 is 15 amino acids. V lost 4 bases to trimming and J lost 8 bases; unmatched junction nucleotides: 6. Germline CDR1 and CDR2: KGHDR and SFDVKD. CDR3 in amino acids: CATSDPDRGLEKLFF. The CDR3 DNA sequence: TGTGCCACCAGTGACCCCGACAGGGGGCTCGAAAAACTGTTTTTT.

CDR3 in amino acids: CASSSDRENYGYTF. The CDR3 nucleotides are TGTGCCAGCAGCTCGGACAGGGAGAACTATGGCTACACCTTC. The chain links TRBV28 to TRBJ1-2, with 8 bases aligning to TRBD1. J gave up 2 bases and V 6 bases, and 5 bases lay outside the gene matches. CDR3 length: 14 amino acids. Germline CDR1 and CDR2: MDHEN and SYDVKM.

The CDR3: CASRRRGVLPPTRHTQYF. The CDR3 bases are TGCGCCAGCAGAAGGAGAGGAGTTTTACCCCCCACACGACATACGCAGTATTTT. The J gene is TRBJ2-3, the V gene TRBV10-1; D remains unclear. Germline V gene data show CDR1 as WNHNN and CDR2 as SYGVQD (reference sequence). V was cut by 6 bases and J by 7 bases, with 29 bases left in between. The CDR3 is made up of 18 amino acids.

This sequence joins TRBV7-2 and TRBJ1-1; 7 bases are a match to TRBD1. V dropped 3 bases and J dropped 5; count of bases not matched to a gene: 3. Germline V CDR1 and CDR2: SGHTA, FQGNSA. The CDR3 covers 13 residues. The CDR3 DNA sequence: TGTGCCAGCAGCTTTAAGGACAGGACTGAAGCTTTCTTT. As protein: CASSFKDRTEAFF. Using reference TRBV7-2 and TRBJ1-1 for the parts outside the CDR3, the full variable domain is GAGVSQSPSNKVTEKGKDVELRCDPISGHTALYWYRQSLGQGLEFLIYFQGNSAPDKSGLPSDRFSAERTGGSVSTLTIQRTQQEDSAVYLCASSFKDRTEAFFGQGTRLTVV.

This clone was counted a single time. This sequence joins TRBV6-2 or TRBV6-3 and TRBJ1-6, with TRBD1 matching over 8 bases. This CDR3 comprises 14 residues. The germline gives CDR1 MNHEY, CDR2 SVGEGT. Unmatched junction bases numbered 7, after V lost 5 bases and J lost 10 bases. The CDR3 reads CASSNGQGRSPLHF. The CDR3 DNA follows: TGTGCCAGCAGTAACGGACAGGGTCGATCACCCCTCCACTTT.

This chain connects TRBV10-2 to TRBJ1-1; 9 bases line up with TRBD1. This CDR3 comprises 14 residues. V lost 4 bases to trimming and J lost 1 base; unmatched junction nucleotides: 1. Germline assignment: CDR1 WSHSY and CDR2 SAAADI. CDR3: CASSVQGANTEAFF. CDR3 bases: TGCGCCAGCAGTGTACAGGGGGCGAACACTGAAGCTTTCTTT.

This chain joins TRBV19 and TRBJ2-3, with unresolved D. V dropped 4 bases and J dropped 4 bases, with 9 bases sitting between them. The CDR3 totals 13 residues. Germline V gene lookup returns CDR1 LNHDA and CDR2 SQIVND (reference sequence). The DNA of the CDR3 is TGTGCCAGTAGTACTAGTCAGCCAGATACGCAGTATTTT. This sequence encodes CASSTSQPDTQYF.